This TCR beta chain comes out of a study of cytomegalovirus exposure and HLA in healthy donors. Study-level information: The same platform was used for the approximately 120 validation repertoires as for the 666 first-cohort repertoires, as reported in a later analysis. Study-wide findings and caveats: A later analysis found first-cohort TCR clusters tended to co-occur in the 90 to 150 validation repertoires.

The protocol was immunoSEQ multiplex PCR, while the TCRdb copy is restricted to in-frame clones and leaves out a portion. The table lists roughly 71,000 clones, 85% to 95% of them singletons. In regard to this clone: What it recognizes is unknown.

The CDR3 sequence is 11 residues long. With 2 bases removed from V and 10 bases from J, the gap between germline ends came to 9 bases. Germline CDR1 is GTSNPN and CDR2 is SVGIG (reference sequence). Input material: PBMCs. The gene calls are TRBV30 and TRBJ2-1; perhaps TRBD2 as D (5 bases). This receptor was obtained from a woman aged 18-29 years in good health and CMV-seronegative. CDR3 protein: CAWSRTSEQFF. In nucleotides, the CDR3 is TGTGCCTGGAGTCGGACTTCCGAGCAGTTCTTC.